This TCR beta chain was profiled in a study of T-cell memory formation after mild COVID-19. This clonotype was seen many times. This CDR3 spans 16 amino acids. Germline V gene sequence: CDR1 KGHDR, CDR2 SFDVKD. After removal of 1 base from V and 8 bases from J, the junction contained 10 bases not matched to a gene. TCRdb passed the 5' RACE reads through MiXCR, listing each CDR3 protein once. The sample contains a few hundred thousand distinct CDR3 sequences, about 21% of which appear only once. The sequenced sample was PBMCs or a T cell subset sorted from them (not recorded which). This receptor was taken from an adult woman who had mild COVID-19 (a few samples of this study predate the infection). Cell type and time point are not known. The V gene is TRBV24-1, the J gene TRBJ2-1, with 7 bases identical to TRBD2. The CDR3 bases are TGTGCCACCAGTGATTTATTCCGCGGGAGTCGGCATGAGCAGTTCTTC. It specifies CATSDLFRGSRHEQFF.